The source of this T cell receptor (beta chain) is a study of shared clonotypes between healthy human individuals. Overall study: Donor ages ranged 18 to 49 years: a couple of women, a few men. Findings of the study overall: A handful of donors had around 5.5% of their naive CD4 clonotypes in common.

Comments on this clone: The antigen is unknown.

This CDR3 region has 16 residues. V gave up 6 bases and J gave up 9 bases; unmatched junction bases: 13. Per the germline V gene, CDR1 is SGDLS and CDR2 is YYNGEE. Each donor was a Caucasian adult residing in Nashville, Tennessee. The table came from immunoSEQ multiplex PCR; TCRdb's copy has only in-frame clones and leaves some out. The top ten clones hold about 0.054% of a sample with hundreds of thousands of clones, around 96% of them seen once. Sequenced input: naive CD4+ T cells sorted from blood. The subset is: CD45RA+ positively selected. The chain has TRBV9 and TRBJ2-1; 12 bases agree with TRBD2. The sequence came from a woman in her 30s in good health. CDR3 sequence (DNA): TGTGCCAGCACCCAAACCGGGGCTAGCGGGAGGGGTGAGCAGTTCTTC. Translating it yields CASTQTGASGRGEQFF.